These 21 T cell receptor beta chains share one sample of origin, sequenced in a study of T cell repertoires in cytomegalovirus infection. TCRdb used MiXCR to reprocess the reads, holding one entry per CDR3 protein. The table records some 450,000 distinct CDR3 sequences, 30% to 40% of them present only once. Sequenced: PBMCs. Every receptor here comes from a human donor in good health (CMV status not recorded). Some clones in this sample may be carry-over from other donors' samples.

This clonotype was seen only a few times. The chain uses TRBV29-1 and TRBJ2-7; TRBD1 matches at 12 bases. V trimming: 6 bases; J trimming: 7 bases; junction bases outside the gene matches: 7. The CDR3 runs to 13 residues. CDR1 and CDR2 (germline): SQVTM, ANQGSEA. This CDR3 reads CSVGTGGTGEQYF. The CDR3 DNA reads TGCAGCGTCGGGACAGGGGGCACGGGGGAGCAGTACTTC.

In this sample, this clonotype turned up a few times. The chain employs TRBV6-2 or TRBV6-3 and TRBJ2-3; D gene ambiguous. The CDR3 runs 12 residues. The V gene's germline CDR1 is MNHEY and CDR2 SVGEGT. Deletions cut 1 base from V and 7 bases from J, with 6 bases between. Written as DNA, the CDR3 is TGTGCCAGCAGTTACTGGGGAAATACGCAGTATTTT. It is translated as CASSYWGNTQYF.

Worth noting for this clonotype: Since a much larger clone is just one base distant, this may be a read error. The rearrangement uses TRBV6-8 and TRBJ2-6; no clear D gene. The V gene lost 10 bases and the J gene lost 1 base, with 8 bases spanning the gap. Per the germline V gene, CDR1 is MNHGY and CDR2 is SAAAGT. CDR3 length: 13 amino acids. CDR3 sequence reads: CANKVSGANVLTF. The CDR3 DNA follows: TGTGCCAACAAAGTTTCTGGGGCCAACGTCCTGACTTTC.

This clonotype appeared many times. Written as DNA, the CDR3 is TGTGCCAGCAGCTTAGCGCAGGATTCACCCCTCCACTTT. This translates into CASSLAQDSPLHF. The gene calls are TRBV7-2 and TRBJ1-6, with unresolved D. Looked up from germline, CDR1 is SGHTA and CDR2 is FQGNSA. The V end was cut by 0 bases, the J end by 8 bases, with 5 bases between. The CDR3 sequence is 13 residues long. Full variable domain (rest looked up from reference TRBV7-2 and TRBJ1-6): GAGVSQSPSNKVTEKGKDVELRCDPISGHTALYWYRQSLGQGLEFLIYFQGNSAPDKSGLPSDRFSAERTGGSVSTLTIQRTQQEDSAVYLCASSLAQDSPLHFGNGTRLTVT.

The chain links TRBV2 to TRBJ2-1, with 9 positions matching TRBD2. J was trimmed by 7 bases and V by 3 bases; bases with no gene match: 7. The CDR3 is 15 amino acids. Germline CDR1 and CDR2: SNHLY and FYNNEI. CDR3 in amino acids: CASSETGTSRNEQFF. As DNA, the CDR3 is TGTGCCAGCAGTGAGACCGGGACTAGCAGGAATGAGCAGTTCTTC.

This clonotype was counted between two and nine times. V usage is TRBV5-1 and J usage is TRBJ2-2; 12 bases map to TRBD2. The CDR3 is 19 amino acids. Trimming at V came to 1 base and at J to 4 bases, leaving 11 bases not matched to a gene. Looked up from germline, CDR1 is SGHRS and CDR2 is YFSETQ. The CDR3 DNA sequence: TGCGCCAGCAGCTTGTTGGGGCTAGCGGGGGGGCCGAGCACCGGGGAGCTGTTTTTT. This codes for CASSLLGLAGGPSTGELFF.

This clonotype was counted many times. The chain combines TRBV7-2 with TRBJ2-1; 7 bases align to TRBD2. V shed 3 bases and J 3 bases; nucleotides not matched to a gene: 14. The CDR3 is made up of 18 amino acids. Germline values: CDR1 SGHTA, CDR2 FQGNSA. The CDR3 nucleotides read TGTGCCAGCAGCTTCTCAGCCGGTATGCGGGGGATCTACAATGAGCAGTTCTTC. Translating gives CASSFSAGMRGIYNEQFF.

The rearrangement uses TRBV5-6 and TRBJ1-4, with D perhaps TRBD1 (6 bases). The CDR3 extends over 15 amino acids. The germline V and J ends were trimmed by 4 bases and 3 bases, with 13 bases remaining between them. CDR1 and CDR2 from the germline V gene are SGHDT and YYEEEE. The CDR3 coding sequence is TGTGCCAGCAGCCACCGGGGGGCGGCTAATGAAAAACTGTTTTTT. It encodes CASSHRGAANEKLFF.

The V call is TRBV4-2, the J call TRBJ1-2; the D is unclear. The germline V gene encodes CDR1 LGHNA and CDR2 YNFKEQ. The CDR3 consists of 15 residues. V was clipped by 4 bases and J by 3 bases, with 15 bases between them. CDR3 sequence reads: CASSPSWTADYGYTF. In DNA form, the CDR3 reads TGTGCCAGCAGCCCCTCGTGGACGGCAGACTATGGCTACACCTTC.

The chain couples TRBV6-1 to TRBJ1-2; tentatively, D is TRBD1 (5 bases). CDR1 MNHNS and CDR2 SASEGT come from the germline V gene. V lost 1 base, J lost 8 bases, and 8 bases lay in between. CDR3 length: 12 amino acids. The CDR3 coding sequence is TGTGCCAGCAGTGAAGGGGGCTGGGGCTACACCTTC. This codes for CASSEGGWGYTF.

The chain has TRBV4-2 and TRBJ2-7, with 8 bases aligning to TRBD2. The germline V gene has CDR1 LGHNA and CDR2 YNFKEQ. The CDR3 has 15 residues. V dropped 1 base and J dropped 2; count of bases not matched to a gene: 4. DNA of the CDR3: TGTGCCAGCAGCCAAGTAGAGCGGGGGACCTACGAGCAGTACTTC. Its protein product is CASSQVERGTYEQYF.

This clonotype was picked up a small number of times. This sequence joins TRBV29-1 and TRBJ2-7; 8 bases are shared with TRBD1. V shed 7 bases and J 2 bases; nucleotides not matched to a gene: 7. In germline, CDR1 is SQVTM, CDR2 ANQGSEA. The CDR3 is 13 residues long. In DNA, the CDR3 is TGCAGCGCCGGGACAGGCGGAACCTACGAGCAGTACTTC. Its translation is CSAGTGGTYEQYF.

V and J are TRBV6-2 or TRBV6-3 and TRBJ1-2; D is unclear. The CDR3 covers 14 residues. V lost 4 bases and J 4 bases, leaving 13 bases between the germline ends. The germline CDR1 and CDR2 sequences are MNHEY and SVGEGT. This chain's CDR3 is CASSSDGRSYGYTF. CDR3 bases: TGTGCCAGCAGTTCCGACGGCCGCAGCTATGGCTACACCTTC.

This clonotype was seen only a few times. The chain combines TRBV19 with TRBJ2-5; unclear D gene. The CDR3 runs to 12 residues. Per germline, CDR1 LNHDA and CDR2 SQIVND (reference sequence). The ends were cut back, 6 bases at V and 5 bases at J, with 10 bases in the middle. CDR3 region: CASSRVGETQYF. The CDR3 region has the DNA TGTGCCAGTAGCCGCGTGGGGGAGACCCAGTACTTC. Full variable domain (rest looked up from reference TRBV19 and TRBJ2-5): DGGITQSPKYLFRKEGQNVTLSCEQNLNHDAMYWYRQDPGQGLRLIYYSQIVNDFQKGDIAEGYSVSREKKESFPLTVTSAQKNPTAFYLCASSRVGETQYFGPGTRLLVL.

This clonotype was detected a few times. The chain has TRBV7-9 and TRBJ2-1; 14 nucleotides align to TRBD2. The V gene end was trimmed by 5 bases and the J gene end by 9 bases; junction bases not matched to a gene: 6. CDR1 and CDR2 from the germline V gene are SEHNR and FQNEAQ (reference sequence). The CDR3 runs to 15 residues. The CDR3, as DNA: TGTGCCAGCAGCCTCGGACTAGCGGGGGGTCCTGAGCAGTTCTTC. This sequence encodes CASSLGLAGGPEQFF.

This clonotype came up a few times. J is TRBJ2-7 and V is TRBV7-8; D uncertain. There are 14 residues in the CDR3. Trimming stripped 2 bases from V and 5 bases from J, with 13 bases between. Germline lookup yields CDR1 SGHVS and CDR2 FQNEAQ. CDR3 nucleotide sequence: TGTGCCAGCAGCTTAATGAGACATTTTAACGAGCAGTACTTC. Encoded protein: CASSLMRHFNEQYF. Full variable domain (rest looked up from reference TRBV7-8 and TRBJ2-7): GAGVSQSPRYKVAKRGQDVALRCDPISGHVSLFWYQQALGQGPEFLTYFQNEAQLDKSGLPSDRFFAERPEGSVSTLKIQRTQQEDSAVYLCASSLMRHFNEQYFGPGTRLTVT.

The V call is TRBV7-6, the J call TRBJ2-1, with 8 nucleotides matching TRBD2. In germline, CDR1 is SGHVS, CDR2 FNYEAQ. The CDR3 length is 14 residues. V lost 5 bases to trimming and J lost 9 bases; unmatched junction nucleotides: 9. CDR3 sequence reads: CASSLGPGRGEQFF. The CDR3 bases are TGTGCCAGCAGCCTGGGACCCGGGAGGGGTGAGCAGTTCTTC. The full variable domain, rest sourced from reference TRBV7-6 and TRBJ2-1, is GAGVSQSPRYKVTKRGQDVALRCDPISGHVSLYWYRQALGQGPEFLTYFNYEAQQDKSGLPNDRFSAERPEGSISTLTIQRTEQRDSAMYRCASSLGPGRGEQFFGPGTRLTVL.

The V and J genes are TRBV11-2 and TRBJ2-7, with 8 bases that match TRBD1. Germline CDR1 and CDR2: SGHAT and FQNNGV. The CDR3 loop spans 13 amino acids. The trim removed 5 bases at V and 9 bases at J, leaving 9 bases unmatched. The CDR3: CASSPGQELWQYF. The CDR3 DNA is TGTGCCAGCAGCCCGGGACAGGAACTCTGGCAGTACTTC.

The rearrangement links TRBV2 to TRBJ2-1, with 8 bases aligning to TRBD2. CDR3 size: 13 residues. Germline V lookup: CDR1 SNHLY, CDR2 FYNNEI. V dropped 7 bases and J dropped 8; count of bases not matched to a gene: 7. The CDR3 sequence: CASTAGAGHEQFF. DNA of the CDR3: TGTGCCAGCACAGCGGGGGCAGGCCATGAGCAGTTCTTC.

Concerning this clonotype: Relative to the germline gene, one junction end is altered; a read error may explain this. The chain has TRBV28 and TRBJ2-3; D may be TRBD2 (6 bases). Germline CDR1 is MDHEN and CDR2 is SYDVKM. This CDR3 comprises 16 residues. CDR3 sequence: CASSLLGGGSRDTQYF. CDR3 in DNA: TGTGCCAGCAGTTTATTAGGCGGAGGGAGCAGAGATACGCAGTATTTT.

The chain combines TRBV12-5 with TRBJ2-1; D uncertain. Per the germline V gene, CDR1 is LGHNT and CDR2 is FRNRAP. Trimming removed 7 bases at V and 9 bases at J, with 13 bases between. The CDR3 has 12 residues. The CDR3 region is CASETKRSEQFF. In DNA form, the CDR3 reads TGTGCTAGTGAAACGAAGAGGAGTGAGCAGTTCTTC.